The rows below give T cell receptor beta chains drawn from one sample of a study of T cells after yellow fever vaccination. Each CDR3 protein is one row after TCRdb ran MiXCR on the 5' RACE reads. Of about 26,000 distinct CDR3 sequences listed, 4.5% are singletons. This specimen was PBMCs, either bulk or a sorted T-cell subset (CD4+, CD8+, memory, or dextramer-sorted; not recorded which), taken on the day of the yellow fever booster vaccination. Receptor source: a man aged 18 to 29 who received the YFV17D yellow fever vaccine. CDR3s include the opening cysteine and the closing phenylalanine or tryptophan.

>TRBV7-9
CASSLGGAIGQDLIKSHQTQYF
>TRBV2
CASSAGGYGELFF
>TRBV7-9
CASSPRPSWGEETQYF
>TRBV7-9
CASSDSDKNIQYF
>TRBV5-1
CASSSLNPGKTEAFF
>TRBV2
CASSTTGVGTDTQYF
>TRBV7-2
CASSQGAAGWGGETQYF
>TRBV19
CASSIGLINQPQHF
>TRBV5-6
CASSLDRVFDGYTF
>TRBV5-1
CASSSGTGSSGNTIYF
>TRBV9
CASSVAGGELFF
>TRBV28
CAGGPTGLKPQHF
>TRBV20-1
CSVKPAGTQYF
>TRBV4-3
CASSQDPGWNSPLHF
>TRBV7-2
CASSLVAGGGDTQYF
>TRBV12-3/TRBV12-4
CASSLVTGSNQPQHF
>TRBV27
CASSLFTGGPNFNEQFF
>TRBV20-1
CSLTSGGTDTQYF
>TRBV9
CASSVVGTYNEQFF
>TRBV11-2
CASSLLGRVQETQYF
>TRBV7-8
CASSPRVGAASFSGYTF
>TRBV5-1
CASSPGGNEQFF
>TRBV7-2
CASSIRGDQPQHF
>TRBV6-6
CASSQQGAAGTEAFF
>TRBV5-8
CASSLLAGGDTQYF
>TRBV18
CASSTRDVSEAFF
>TRBV29-1
CSVEDSGRADTQYF
>TRBV4-1
CASSQLLAGGNEQFF
>TRBV27
CATTAGGPSGYEEQYF
>TRBV5-1
CASTSDSNTGELFF
>TRBV6-5
CASSGVGTGGGYTF
>TRBV7-3
CASSTGSSNTGELFF
>TRBV29-1
CSVDGGNGYTF
>TRBV7-2
CASSLAGANYGYTF
>TRBV6-5
CASSYGGTGSYEQYF
>TRBV7-2
CALSGKTSLSGANVLTF
>TRBV12-3/TRBV12-4
CASSSTSGGQETQYF
>TRBV7-2
CASSLGLAGGGETQYF
>TRBV20-1
CSAGTSPDGGTQYF
>TRBV6-4
CASSADGGWYGYTF
>TRBV5-1
CASSLQGAVRTDTQYF
>TRBV29-1
CSVKFPGPNTDTQYF
>TRBV20-1
CSALPRDSPYNEQFF
>TRBV11-2
CASSFHRGSNEKLFF
>TRBV5-6
CASSSTGWDTGELFF
>TRBV28
CASSLASGGTDTQYF
>TRBV2
CASSDQNETQYF
>TRBV28
CATYSGATTDTQYF
>TRBV7-2
CASSRIKMGGETQYF
>TRBV9
CASSASNGLRETQYF
>TRBV5-1
CASSAQETQYF
>TRBV12-3/TRBV12-4
CASSFGDRGNTIYF
>TRBV15
CATSRAGRGDNEKLFF
>TRBV6-6
CASSTDKYSNQPQHF
>TRBV30
CACSTMYSNQPQHF
>TRBV5-1
CASSPQTRHSGTKETQYF
>TRBV7-7
CASSPELAGEGETQYF